What follows is one T cell receptor (beta chain) and its context. Its binding antigen is unknown. Base qualities are not at hand, and no much larger clone is one base apart. Thawed unstimulated PBMCs were stained for CD3, CD4 and CD8 and FACS-sorted into CD3+CD4+ and CD3+CD8+ populations. All 8 studied subjects were randomized to immunosuppression withdrawal. The Qiagen DNeasy Blood and Tissue Kit was used for genomic DNA isolation. Using immunoSEQ, frozen genomic DNA was subjected to high-throughput TCRbeta CDR3 sequencing, a process that included PCR amplification, mapping, bias correction and internal controls. For the original study's pipeline: Productive rearrangements were retained, and unique TCRbeta sequences were defined by the CDR3 nucleotide sequence together with the V and J gene. For a sequence to be called donor-reactive, it needed a frequency of at least 0.01% and at least 5-fold expansion in CFSE-low cells compared with unstimulated pre-transplant cells. Minimum frequency thresholds were set for each subject based on the unstimulated sample with the lowest template count, ensuring at least 90% detection power. Jensen-Shannon divergence between the top 1000 TCRbeta sequences post- versus pre-transplant served as the measure of repertoire turnover. Two-sided Fisher's exact tests were used to test for changes in the detection of donor-reactive sequences. Not all clones reach the TCRdb copy of this immuneACCESS table, which keeps in-frame sequences only. Checked studies attribute under half of the gap to unresolved V genes and leave the rest unexplained. V and J calls and clone size are copied from that table; D and trimming were computed from the DNA. In all, the sample holds 70,000 to 95,000 clones, and roughly 80% of those were seen once. The ten largest clones take up roughly 3% of the sample.

Spanning cysteine to phenylalanine, the CDR3 consists of 16 amino acids. The entry retains the CDR3 DNA only, 48 bases that are in frame from base 1. In the germline V gene, CDR1 corresponds to MDHEN and CDR2 to SYDVKM. V gives up 6 bases and J gives up 0 bases, and the segment between their germline ends measures 16 bases. The sample originates from a study of T cell clones after liver transplantation (dated by TCRdb to the late 2010s). General notes on the study: ITN030ST, the source of the samples, was a randomized trial that attempted immunosuppression withdrawal within 2 years of liver transplantation. Donor-reactive T cell clones were identified by TCRbeta sequencing following a pre-transplant mixed lymphocyte reaction and were subsequently tracked in post-transplant blood. Third party-reactive TCRbeta sequences from pre-transplant MLRs were also identified as an antigen-independent comparator for donor-reactive sequences. Of the eight recipients, a few were HCV-positive, while the remaining recipients had been transplanted for non-autoimmune, non-viral indications. Until randomization at 12-24 months post-transplant, subjects were given standard immunosuppression, with no induction therapy. Tolerance was defined as complete immunosuppression withdrawal for at least one year with no rise in liver enzymes beyond twice the upper limit of normal. Blood samples were collected pre-transplant, pre-randomization before withdrawal, and post-randomization after either complete withdrawal or failed withdrawal. The studied cohort comprised 8 liver transplant recipients, 3 classified as tolerant and 5 as non-tolerant.

Here is what the overall study found, with its caveats: The conclusions were considered preliminary, being limited by small, heterogeneous patient numbers and non-standardized post-transplant time points. In most of the 8 subjects, circulating donor-reactive CD4 TCRbeta sequences decreased significantly after transplant, regardless of tolerance or HCV status. Because allograft tissue specimens were not available, migration of donor-reactive T cells into the graft, rather than deletion, may have occurred. When repertoire turnover was accounted for, significantly reduced detection of donor-reactive sequences was found in 7 of 8 subjects for CD4 and in 8 of 8 subjects for CD8. Low numbers of available donor cells limited the measurable donor-reactive repertoire in a couple of subjects. A greater decline was seen for donor-reactive sequences than for third party-reactive sequences, suggesting partial antigen-specific deletion unrelated to withdrawal success.

The source material was CD4+ T cells from blood, sampled at the 22-month timepoint. The rearranged segments are TRBV28 and TRBJ2-3; there is no confident call for the D gene. The TCR originated in a human patient who received a liver transplant. Following a transplant, a fraction of the T cells may be traceable to the graft donor. The sequenced DNA is TGTGCCAGCAGCGATCCCCGGGCCTCTAGCACAGATACGCAGTATTTT. This gives the protein CASSDPRASSTDTQYF.